Shown below are 26 T cell receptor beta chains from a single sample sequenced in a study of beta chain features in type 1 diabetes (dated 2018 in TCRdb). Library preparation was by the immunoSEQ multiplex PCR assay. The High Capacity cDNA Reverse Transcription Kit was used to reverse transcribe all of the isolated RNA, meaning that expressed TCRB transcripts were what got sequenced. What TCRdb holds here is the immuneACCESS table cut down to in-frame rearrangements. Part of the clones is not present; checked against another copy, under half of the missing clones reflect an unresolved V gene, and the others are unexplained. The sample table records hundreds of thousands of clones; around an eighth of these occur just once. The ten largest clones add up to 0.02% to 0.025% of the sample. These TCRs' antigens remain unknown. Overall study results and their limits: Type 1 diabetes patients showed a moderate but significant shortening of TCRB CDR3 length in all four CD4+ subsets.

The material sequenced was naive CD4+ T cells from blood. The meaning of the sample's cell subset or site label: true naive CD4+ T cells. The receptors stem from a young man with type 1 diabetes.

The chain is built from TRBV6-1 and TRBJ1-2, with a tentative D call TRBD1 (5 bases). The CDR3 length is 14 residues. V lost 0 bases, J lost 6 bases, and 11 bases lay in between. CDR1 is MNHNS and CDR2 is SASEGT in the germline V gene. The CDR3 spells CASSEAPGWDGYTF. The CDR3 nucleotides read TGTGCCAGCAGTGAAGCGCCAGGGTGGGATGGCTACACCTTC.

V is TRBV2 and J is TRBJ1-2, with D possibly being TRBD1 (6 bases). There are 13 residues in the CDR3. V was trimmed by 7 bases and J by 7 bases, leaving 16 bases between them. In germline, CDR1 is SNHLY, CDR2 FYNNEI. The CDR3 DNA sequence: TGTGCCAGCATCGGTCAGGGGAAGGGTGGCTACACCTTC. It yields the protein CASIGQGKGGYTF.

The chain recombines TRBV6-5 with TRBJ2-7, with D maybe TRBD1 (6 bases). Germline lookup yields CDR1 MNHEY and CDR2 SVGAGI. This CDR3 contains 14 residues. V lost 5 bases and J 3 bases, leaving 14 bases between the germline ends. CDR3 in amino acids: CASSPLGANYEQYF. CDR3 sequence (DNA): TGTGCCAGCAGTCCTCTGGGGGCCAACTACGAGCAGTACTTC.

This clone has more than one count but fewer than ten. J is TRBJ2-1 and V is TRBV4-1; TRBD2 matches at 7 bases. This CDR3 is 16 amino acids long. CDR1 MGHRA and CDR2 YSYEKL come from the germline V gene. V trimming: 4 bases; J trimming: 4 bases; junction bases outside the gene matches: 10. CDR3 nucleotide sequence: TGCGCCAGCAGCCCGTGGACTAGGACGCTATACAATGAGCAGTTCTTC. Amino acid sequence: CASSPWTRTLYNEQFF.

The rearrangement links TRBV7-9 to TRBJ1-2, with unresolved D. V lost 7 bases, J lost 8 bases, and 17 bases lay in between. The CDR3 consists of 13 residues. Germline values: CDR1 SEHNR, CDR2 FQNEAQ (reference sequence). The CDR3 region is CASNPEGLGGYTF. CDR3 nucleotides: TGTGCCAGCAACCCCGAGGGTCTAGGAGGCTACACCTTC. The variable domain in full, completed from reference TRBV7-9 and TRBJ1-2, reads DTGVSQNPRHKITKRGQNVTFRCDPISEHNRLYWYRQTLGQGPEFLTYFQNEAQLEKSRLLSDRFSAERPKGSFSTLEIQRTEQGDSAMYLCASNPEGLGGYTFGSGTRLTVV.

This clone was seen more than once but under ten times. The chain carries TRBV9 and TRBJ2-7, with 10 bases identical to TRBD1. This CDR3 region has 17 residues. Per germline, CDR1 SGDLS and CDR2 YYNGEE. V was pared by 2 bases and J by 3 bases, with 11 bases of the junction left unmatched. Here the CDR3 reads CASSVHRDRGQLYEQYF. The DNA for the CDR3 is TGTGCCAGCAGCGTCCACCGGGACAGGGGACAACTCTACGAGCAGTACTTC. The complete variable domain, with remaining parts taken from reference TRBV9 and TRBJ2-7, reads DSGVTQTPKHLITATGQRVTLRCSPRSGDLSVYWYQQSLDQGLQFLIQYYNGEERAKGNILERFSAQQFPDLHSELNLSSLELGDSALYFCASSVHRDRGQLYEQYFGPGTRLTVT.

This clone has just a few counts. The chain carries TRBV2 and TRBJ1-2; 7 positions match TRBD1. From germline, CDR1 is SNHLY and CDR2 FYNNEI. Germline trimming cut 6 bases from V and 4 bases from J; bases unmatched to any gene: 8. CDR3 size: 14 residues. The DNA for the CDR3 is TGTGCCAGCAGGTCAACCGGGACAGCCTATGGCTACACCTTC. This sequence encodes CASRSTGTAYGYTF.

This clone was seen a single time. The J gene is TRBJ1-2, the V gene TRBV5-4; TRBD1 matches at 9 bases. CDR1 and CDR2 from the germline V gene are SGHNT and YYREEE (reference sequence). V lost 6 bases, J lost 2 bases, and 14 bases stayed unmatched. This CDR3 has 17 amino acids. CDR3 region: CASKTGTGRSSNYGYTF. For the CDR3, the DNA is TGTGCCAGCAAGACAGGGACAGGGAGATCGTCCAACTATGGCTACACCTTC. Combining the CDR3 with reference TRBV5-4 and TRBJ1-2 gives the whole variable domain ETGVTQSPTHLIKTRGQQVTLRCSSQSGHNTVSWYQQALGQGPQFIFQYYREEENGRGNFPPRFSGLQFPNYSSELNVNALELDDSALYLCASKTGTGRSSNYGYTFGSGTRLTVV.

The DNA for the CDR3 is TGTGCCAGCAGCTTAGAGGGCGGCACAGATACGCAGTATTTT. Translation gives CASSLEGGTDTQYF. The chain couples TRBV11-3 to TRBJ2-3; D gene uncertain. This CDR3 region has 14 residues. V lost 0 bases to trimming and J lost 1 base, with 5 bases between them. Germline lookup yields CDR1 SGHNT and CDR2 YENEEA.

This clone showed up just a few times. The V gene is TRBV2, the J gene TRBJ1-5; 9 nucleotides align to TRBD1. Trimming took 6 bases from V and 7 from J; bases not matched to a gene: 13. The germline CDR1 and CDR2 sequences are SNHLY and FYNNEI. The length of the CDR3 is 16 residues. The chain's CDR3 is CASSPLFTGGEQPQHF. CDR3 sequence (DNA): TGTGCCAGCAGCCCCCTATTTACAGGGGGCGAGCAGCCCCAGCATTTT.

This clone was detected a few times. The chain links TRBV5-4 to TRBJ1-6; D unresolved. Trimming removed 0 bases at V and 0 bases at J, with 7 bases between. CDR1 SGHNT and CDR2 YYREEE come from the germline V gene (reference sequence). The length of the CDR3 is 16 residues. Written as DNA, the CDR3 is TGTGCCAGCAGCTTGGCAGGAAGCTCCTATAATTCACCCCTCCACTTT. It yields the protein CASSLAGSSYNSPLHF. Full variable domain (remainder filled in from reference TRBV5-4 and TRBJ1-6): ETGVTQSPTHLIKTRGQQVTLRCSSQSGHNTVSWYQQALGQGPQFIFQYYREEENGRGNFPPRFSGLQFPNYSSELNVNALELDDSALYLCASSLAGSSYNSPLHFGNGTRLTVT.

This chain uses TRBV7-3 with TRBJ2-3, with D perhaps TRBD2 (5 bases). The CDR3 runs 17 residues. Trimming cost V 1 base and J 0 bases, with 14 bases left between them. Germline CDR1 SGHTA, CDR2 FQGTGA. Here the CDR3 DNA reads TGTGCCAGCAGCTTAATTGCGGGCACAGCGAGCACAGATACGCAGTATTTT. Residues: CASSLIAGTASTDTQYF. The full variable domain, in which reference TRBV7-3 and TRBJ2-3 provide the parts outside the CDR3, is GAGVSQTPSNKVTEKGKYVELRCDPISGHTALYWYRQSLGQGPEFLIYFQGTGAADDSGLPNDRFFAVRPEGSVSTLKIQRTERGDSAVYLCASSLIAGTASTDTQYFGPGTRLTVL.

This clone appeared a few times. V usage is TRBV4-1 and J usage is TRBJ2-5; 14 positions match TRBD2. Germline V lookup: CDR1 MGHRA, CDR2 YSYEKL. This CDR3 comprises 18 residues. J lost 1 base, V lost 0 bases, and 4 bases had no gene match. CDR3 nucleotide sequence: TGCGCCAGCAGCCAAGACCGCGGACTAGCGGGGGGCCAAGAGACCCAGTACTTC. Translating it yields CASSQDRGLAGGQETQYF.

This clone showed up just a few times. The chain employs TRBV7-2 and TRBJ1-6; D is undetermined. The CDR3 covers 15 residues. Per the germline V gene, CDR1 is SGHTA and CDR2 is FQGNSA. Trimming pared 5 bases from V and 8 bases from J, leaving 16 bases between. CDR3 DNA: TGTGCCAGCAGCCCGACCGGGCCGGCGGATTCACCCCTCCACTTT. It specifies CASSPTGPADSPLHF.

This sequence joins TRBV6-5 and TRBJ1-6; D perhaps matches TRBD1 (6 bases). CDR1 MNHEY and CDR2 SVGAGI come from the germline V gene. The CDR3 has 15 amino acids. V gave up 6 bases and J gave up 8 bases, with 17 bases separating them. The DNA for the CDR3 is TGTGCCAGCAGCCTGGGGGCCCCCTCCTATTCACCCCTCCACTTT. Protein product: CASSLGAPSYSPLHF.

The J gene is TRBJ1-5, the V gene TRBV15; no reliable D call. Trimming removed 5 bases from V and 0 bases from J, with 20 bases in between. The CDR3 is 18 residues long. Germline V gives CDR1 LNHNV, CDR2 YYDKDF (reference sequence). CDR3 region: CATSGGQRYTNSNQPQHF. DNA for the CDR3: TGTGCCACCAGCGGCGGGCAACGATATACCAATAGCAATCAGCCCCAGCATTTT.

This clone came up a few times. The J gene is TRBJ1-2, the V gene TRBV6-5, with D maybe TRBD1 (5 bases). This CDR3 has 13 residues. Trimming removed 1 base at V and 3 bases at J, with 6 bases between. Germline values: CDR1 MNHEY, CDR2 SVGAGI. The CDR3 DNA sequence: TGTGCCAGCAGTTACTTGACAGACTATGGCTACACCTTC. Residues: CASSYLTDYGYTF.

About this clone itself: This sample includes further DNA sequences coding for the same CDR3. This chain joins TRBV30 and TRBJ1-3; the D is unclear. This CDR3 comprises 13 residues. CDR1 and CDR2 from the germline V gene are GTSNPN and SVGIG (reference sequence). Trimming shortened V by 4 bases and J by 1 base, and 8 bases separated the two germline ends. As DNA, the CDR3 is TGTGCCTGGATTCGGGCTTCTGGAAACACCATATATTTT. Protein sequence: CAWIRASGNTIYF.

The chain has TRBV6-5 and TRBJ1-6, with D possibly matching TRBD1 (5 bases). This CDR3 spans 14 amino acids. V gave up 3 bases and J gave up 10 bases, with 13 bases separating them. Germline-derived CDR1 and CDR2 are MNHEY and SVGAGI. The CDR3 DNA reads TGTGCCAGCAGTTATCTCCAGGGTGAATCACCCCTCCACTTT. Translated, it gives CASSYLQGESPLHF.

The rearrangement joins TRBV7-2 to TRBJ1-1; D gene unclear. V lost 6 bases and J 6 bases, leaving 8 bases between the germline ends. The CDR3 runs 11 residues. Germline CDR1 and CDR2: SGHTA and FQGNSA. CDR3 nucleotide sequence: TGTGCCAGCAGGATGGCAGCTGAAGCTTTCTTT. Translating it yields CASRMAAEAFF.

The V call is TRBV7-2, the J call TRBJ2-3, with D perhaps matching TRBD2 (6 bases). The V and J ends lost 3 bases and 1 base respectively, with 8 bases between them. CDR3 size: 14 residues. Germline V gene data show CDR1 as SGHTA and CDR2 as FQGNSA. Written as DNA, the CDR3 is TGTGCCAGCAGCTTTGGCGGGGGCACAGATACGCAGTATTTT. It is translated as CASSFGGGTDTQYF.

This clone turned up a few times. The chain couples TRBV29-1 to TRBJ1-2; TRBD1 might be the D (6 bases). Germline V lookup: CDR1 SQVTM, CDR2 ANQGSEA. The CDR3 runs 12 residues. The V end lost 4 bases, the J end lost 3 bases, and 9 bases lay between the germline ends. CDR3 sequence reads: CSVVGGDYGYTF. The CDR3 DNA is TGCAGCGTTGTCGGGGGCGACTATGGCTACACCTTC.

This clone was seen more than once but under ten times. The J gene is TRBJ1-4, the V gene TRBV27; no firm D call. V lost 5 bases to trimming and J lost 5 bases, with 21 bases between them. Germline loops: CDR1 MNHEY, CDR2 SMNVEV (reference sequence). The CDR3 extends over 17 amino acids. The CDR3 nucleotides read TGTGCCAGCAGTCCCGATCCGAATCGGGGTATAAATGAAAAACTGTTTTTT. Amino acid sequence: CASSPDPNRGINEKLFF.

This clone was seen only a few times. The chain couples TRBV7-2 to TRBJ2-7, with 7 nucleotides matching TRBD1. The J segment lost 6 bases and the V segment lost 6 bases, leaving 11 bases of the junction unmatched. CDR1 SGHTA and CDR2 FQGNSA come from the germline V gene. The CDR3 sequence is 14 residues long. CDR3 amino acids: CASRETGSPAEQYF. The CDR3 DNA is TGTGCCAGCAGAGAGACAGGGTCCCCCGCCGAGCAGTACTTC.

The chain uses TRBV10-3 and TRBJ2-3; 8 bases line up with TRBD2. The length of the CDR3 is 19 residues. Germline V gene data show CDR1 as ENHRY and CDR2 as SYGVKD. V gave up 2 bases and J gave up 1 base; unmatched junction bases: 14. The CDR3: CAISERQGLAGRGTDTQYF. The CDR3 region has the DNA TGTGCCATCAGTGAGAGGCAAGGACTAGCTGGGAGGGGCACAGATACGCAGTATTTT.

In nucleotides, the CDR3 is TGTGCCAGCAGCTTTATGGACACCGATGGCTACACCTTC. Amino acids: CASSFMDTDGYTF. The J gene is TRBJ1-2, the V gene TRBV7-9, with D perhaps matching TRBD1 (5 bases). This CDR3 spans 13 amino acids. The germline V and J ends were trimmed by 3 bases and 6 bases, with 11 bases remaining between them. Per germline, CDR1 SEHNR and CDR2 FQNEAQ (reference sequence).